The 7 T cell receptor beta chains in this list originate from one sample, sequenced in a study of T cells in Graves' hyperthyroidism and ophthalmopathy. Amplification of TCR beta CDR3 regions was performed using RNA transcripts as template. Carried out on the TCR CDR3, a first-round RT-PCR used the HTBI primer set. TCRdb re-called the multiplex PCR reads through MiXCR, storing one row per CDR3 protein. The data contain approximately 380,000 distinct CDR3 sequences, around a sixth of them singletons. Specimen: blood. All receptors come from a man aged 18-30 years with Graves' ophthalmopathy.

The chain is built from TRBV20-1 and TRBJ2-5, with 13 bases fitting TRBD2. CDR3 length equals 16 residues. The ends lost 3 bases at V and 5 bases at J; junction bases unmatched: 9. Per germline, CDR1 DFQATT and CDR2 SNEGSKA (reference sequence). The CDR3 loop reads CSARGSTSGGGETQYF. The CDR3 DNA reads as TGCAGTGCTAGGGGAAGCACTAGCGGGGGGGGGGAGACCCAGTACTTC.

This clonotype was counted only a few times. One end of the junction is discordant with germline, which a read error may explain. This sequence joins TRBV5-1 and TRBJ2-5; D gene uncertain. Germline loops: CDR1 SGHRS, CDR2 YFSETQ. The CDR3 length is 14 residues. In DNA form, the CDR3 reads TGCGCCAACAGCCTGCCGCAGGTAGGAGAGACCCAGTACTTC. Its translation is CANSLPQVGETQYF. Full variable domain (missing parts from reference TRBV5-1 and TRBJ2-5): KAGVTQTPRYLIKTRGQQVTLSCSPISGHRSVSWYQQTPGQGLQFLFEYFSETQRNKGNFPGRFSGRQFSNSRSEMNVSTLELGDSALYLCANSLPQVGETQYFGPGTRLLVL.

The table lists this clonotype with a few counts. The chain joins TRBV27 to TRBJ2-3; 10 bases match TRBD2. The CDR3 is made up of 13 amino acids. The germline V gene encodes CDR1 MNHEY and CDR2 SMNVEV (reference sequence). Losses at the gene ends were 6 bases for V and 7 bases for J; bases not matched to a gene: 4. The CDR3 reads CASRRSGGNTQYF. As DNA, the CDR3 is TGTGCCAGCAGGCGTAGCGGGGGGAATACGCAGTATTTT.

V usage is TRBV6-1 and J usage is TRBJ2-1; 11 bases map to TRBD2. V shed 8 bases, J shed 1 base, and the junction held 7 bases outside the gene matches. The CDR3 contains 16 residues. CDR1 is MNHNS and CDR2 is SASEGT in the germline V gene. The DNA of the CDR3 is TGTGCCAGCGGCTCTAGCGGGGGGCCGTCCTACAATGAGCAGTTCTTC. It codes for CASGSSGGPSYNEQFF.

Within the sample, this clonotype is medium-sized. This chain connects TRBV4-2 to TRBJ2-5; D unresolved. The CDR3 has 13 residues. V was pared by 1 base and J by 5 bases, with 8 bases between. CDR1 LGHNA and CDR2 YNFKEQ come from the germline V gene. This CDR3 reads CASSQGDHETQYF. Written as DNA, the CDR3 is TGTGCCAGCAGCCAAGGAGATCACGAGACCCAGTACTTC.

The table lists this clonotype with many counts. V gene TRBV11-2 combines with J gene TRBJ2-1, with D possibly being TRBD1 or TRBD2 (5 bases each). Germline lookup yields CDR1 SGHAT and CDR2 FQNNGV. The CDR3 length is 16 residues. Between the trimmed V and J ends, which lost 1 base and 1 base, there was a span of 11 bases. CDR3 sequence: CASSLVGWGSYNEQFF. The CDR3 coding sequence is TGTGCCAGCAGCTTAGTGGGGTGGGGGTCCTACAATGAGCAGTTCTTC.

The CDR3 reads CASSPPGQGLYNEQFF. CDR3 nucleotides: TGTGCCAGCTCACCACCGGGACAGGGGTTATACAATGAGCAGTTCTTC. The rearrangement joins TRBV18 to TRBJ2-1; 10 positions agree with TRBD1. The CDR3 is made up of 16 amino acids. CDR1 and CDR2 from the germline V gene are KGHSH and LQKENI. V was clipped by 0 bases and J by 4 bases; unmatched bases: 3.